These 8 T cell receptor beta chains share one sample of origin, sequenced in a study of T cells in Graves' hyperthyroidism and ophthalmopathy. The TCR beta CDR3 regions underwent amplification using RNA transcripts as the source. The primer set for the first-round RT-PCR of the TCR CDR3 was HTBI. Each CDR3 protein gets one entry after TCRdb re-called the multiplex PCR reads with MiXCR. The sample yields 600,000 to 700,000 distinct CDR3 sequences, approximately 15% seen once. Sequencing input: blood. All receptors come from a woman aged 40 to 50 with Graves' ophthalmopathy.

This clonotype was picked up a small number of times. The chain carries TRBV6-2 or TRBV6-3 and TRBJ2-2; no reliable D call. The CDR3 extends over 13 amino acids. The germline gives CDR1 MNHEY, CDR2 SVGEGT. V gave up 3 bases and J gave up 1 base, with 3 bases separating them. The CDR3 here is CASSYWNTGELFF. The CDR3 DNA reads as TGTGCCAGCAGTTATTGGAACACCGGGGAGCTGTTTTTT.

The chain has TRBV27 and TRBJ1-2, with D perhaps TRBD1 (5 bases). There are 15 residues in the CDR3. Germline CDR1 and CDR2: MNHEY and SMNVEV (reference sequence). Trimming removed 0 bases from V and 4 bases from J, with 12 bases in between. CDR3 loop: CASSLSNTGGYGYTF. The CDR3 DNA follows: TGTGCCAGCAGTTTATCGAATACAGGAGGCTATGGCTACACCTTC.

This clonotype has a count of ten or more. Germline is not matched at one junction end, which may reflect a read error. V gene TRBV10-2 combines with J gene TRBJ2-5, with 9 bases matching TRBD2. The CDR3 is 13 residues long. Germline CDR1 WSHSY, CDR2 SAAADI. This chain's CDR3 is CASSVAGEETQYF. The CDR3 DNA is TGTGCCAGCAGTGTAGCGGGAGAAGAGACCCAGTACTTC.

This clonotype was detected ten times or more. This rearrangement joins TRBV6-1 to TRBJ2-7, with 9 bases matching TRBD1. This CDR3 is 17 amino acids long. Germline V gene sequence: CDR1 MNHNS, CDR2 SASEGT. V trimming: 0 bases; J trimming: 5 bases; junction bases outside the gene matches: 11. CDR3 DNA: TGTGCCAGCAGTGAAGCCTCTAGGTGGGACAGGGCCAACGAGCAGTACTTC. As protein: CASSEASRWDRANEQYF.

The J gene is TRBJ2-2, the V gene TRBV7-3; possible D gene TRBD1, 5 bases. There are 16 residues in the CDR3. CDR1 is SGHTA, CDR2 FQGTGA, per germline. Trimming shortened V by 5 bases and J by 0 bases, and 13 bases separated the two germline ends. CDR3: CASSLGGAANTGELFF. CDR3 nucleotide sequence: TGTGCCAGCAGCCTGGGTGGGGCGGCGAACACCGGGGAGCTGTTTTTT.

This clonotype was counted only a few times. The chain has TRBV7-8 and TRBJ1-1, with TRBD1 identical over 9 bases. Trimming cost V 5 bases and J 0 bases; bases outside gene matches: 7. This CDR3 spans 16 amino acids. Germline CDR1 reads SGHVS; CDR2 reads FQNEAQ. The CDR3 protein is CASSPRGQGLNTEAFF. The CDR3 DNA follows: TGTGCCAGCAGCCCCCGGGGACAGGGATTGAACACTGAAGCTTTCTTT.

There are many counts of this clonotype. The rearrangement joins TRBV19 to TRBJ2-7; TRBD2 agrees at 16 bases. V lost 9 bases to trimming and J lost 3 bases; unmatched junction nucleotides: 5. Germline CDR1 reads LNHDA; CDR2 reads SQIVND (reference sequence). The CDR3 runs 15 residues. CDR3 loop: CARQGLAGGCYEQYF. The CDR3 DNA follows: TGTGCCAGACAGGGACTAGCGGGAGGGTGCTACGAGCAGTACTTC. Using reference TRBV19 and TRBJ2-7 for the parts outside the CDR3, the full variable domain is DGGITQSPKYLFRKEGQNVTLSCEQNLNHDAMYWYRQDPGQGLRLIYYSQIVNDFQKGDIAEGYSVSREKKESFPLTVTSAQKNPTAFYLCARQGLAGGCYEQYFGPGTRLTVT.

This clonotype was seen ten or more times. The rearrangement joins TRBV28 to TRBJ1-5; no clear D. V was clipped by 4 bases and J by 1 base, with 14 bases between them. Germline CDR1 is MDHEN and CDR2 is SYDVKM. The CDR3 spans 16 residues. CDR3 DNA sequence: TGTGCCAGCAGTTCAGGAAGGGCCTTCAGCAATCAGCCCCAGCATTTT. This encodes CASSSGRAFSNQPQHF.